Presented here are 14 T cell receptor beta chains from one specimen sequenced in a study of post-analysis software for immune sequencing data. Unique molecular identifiers featured in each of the TCR beta cDNA libraries. TCRdb recomputed calls from the PCR reads with MiXCR, one row per CDR3 protein. The table includes approximately 730,000 distinct CDR3 sequences, 30% detected once. The study's findings and limits: Higher frequency in patients than in controls was seen for roughly five TRBV segments, with TRBV5-6, TRBV5-1 and TRBV20-1 among them.

Antigens of these TCRs are unknown. The sequenced sample consisted of blood. Receptors originate from a girl aged 10 to 17 with multiple sclerosis.

About this clonotype itself: This may arise from a read error, as a much more abundant clone is one base away. The V call is TRBV29-1, the J call TRBJ2-1, with D perhaps being TRBD1 or TRBD2 (5 bases each). Germline V lookup: CDR1 SQVTM, CDR2 ANQGSEA. With 7 bases removed from V and 10 bases from J, the gap between germline ends came to 23 bases. The CDR3 loop spans 14 amino acids. The CDR3 loop reads CSAGRDGGSYEQFF. The CDR3 DNA follows: TGCAGCGCGGGACGGGACGGTGGGTCCTACGAGCAGTTCTTC.

This clonotype appeared a few times. V is TRBV4-3 and J is TRBJ1-2, with TRBD1 as a possible D gene (5 bases). Trimming removed 0 bases at V and 5 bases at J, with 13 bases between. Germline-derived CDR1 and CDR2 are LGHNA and YSLEER. The CDR3 runs 15 residues. The chain's CDR3 is CASSQDIGQPYGYTF. The CDR3 DNA follows: TGCGCCAGCAGCCAAGATATCGGACAACCATATGGCTACACCTTC.

The chain couples TRBV27 to TRBJ1-1, with TRBD1 as a possible D gene (5 bases). CDR1 and CDR2 from the germline V gene are MNHEY and SMNVEV (reference sequence). This CDR3 region has 13 residues. V was shortened by 10 bases and J by 2 bases, with 14 bases between the two germline ends. CDR3 DNA sequence: TGTGCCACGGGGCGATATGAAAACACTGAAGCTTTCTTT. Protein product: CATGRYENTEAFF.

This clonotype was detected many times. The chain carries TRBV29-1 and TRBJ2-7; 7 positions match TRBD1. J lost 3 bases, V lost 4 bases, and 3 bases had no gene match. The V gene's germline CDR1 is SQVTM and CDR2 ANQGSEA. The CDR3 runs to 12 residues. CDR3 bases: TGCAGCGTTGGGGACAGCCTCTACGAGCAGTACTTC. Protein: CSVGDSLYEQYF.

The sample holds a few counts of this clonotype. The V gene is TRBV6-6, the J gene TRBJ1-6; no clear D. The germline V and J ends were trimmed by 6 bases and 6 bases, with 9 bases remaining between them. The CDR3 consists of 13 residues. Germline loops: CDR1 MNHNY, CDR2 SVGAGI (reference sequence). This CDR3 is CASRKDLNSPLHF. The CDR3 DNA reads as TGTGCCAGCAGGAAAGACCTTAATTCACCCCTCCACTTT.

The V and J genes are TRBV10-3 and TRBJ2-7, with 10 positions matching TRBD1. The ends lost 7 bases at V and 1 base at J; junction bases unmatched: 4. This CDR3 comprises 14 residues. Per the germline V gene, CDR1 is ENHRY and CDR2 is SYGVKD. The DNA for the CDR3 is TGTGCCATCATGGCGGGACAGGGGTCCTACGAGCAGTACTTC. It translates to CAIMAGQGSYEQYF.

V is TRBV2 and J is TRBJ1-2; no clear D. From germline, CDR1 is SNHLY and CDR2 FYNNEI. This CDR3 has 11 amino acids. V was clipped by 6 bases and J by 2 bases, with 4 bases between them. This CDR3 is CASSLNYGYTF. CDR3 nucleotide sequence: TGTGCCAGCAGCCTGAACTATGGCTACACCTTC.

This clonotype was counted between two and nine times. The chain is built from TRBV28 and TRBJ1-2; 9 bases are a match to TRBD1. The CDR3 has 14 amino acids. Trimming removed 5 bases from V and 6 bases from J; junction bases left unmatched: 7. Germline CDR1 MDHEN, CDR2 SYDVKM. CDR3 in amino acids: CASSPRDRVNGYTF. DNA of the CDR3: TGTGCCAGCAGTCCGCGGGACAGGGTGAATGGCTACACCTTC.

The chain carries TRBV4-1 and TRBJ1-1, with D unclear. CDR1 MGHRA and CDR2 YSYEKL come from the germline V gene. Trimming left V 1 base short and J 10 bases short, with 10 bases between. This CDR3 is built from 12 residues. The CDR3 here is CASSQGTNGAFF. In DNA, the CDR3 is TGCGCCAGCAGCCAAGGGACCAACGGAGCTTTCTTT.

In regard to this clonotype: At one end, the junction sequence differs from germline, possibly due to a read error. The chain joins TRBV7-8 to TRBJ2-6, with D perhaps TRBD1 or TRBD2 (5 bases each). Germline values: CDR1 SGHVS, CDR2 FQNEAQ. The CDR3 loop spans 14 amino acids. DNA of the CDR3: TGTGCCAGCAGCTTAGGGTCCGGGGCCAACGTCCTGGCTTTC. Amino acid sequence: CASSLGSGANVLAF.

This clonotype was detected ten times or more. The CDR3 coding sequence is TGCAGTGCTAGTGGTCGGGACCGACAGTTCTTC. It encodes CSASGRDRQFF. The gene calls are TRBV20-1 and TRBJ2-1; either TRBD1 or TRBD2 may fit D (5 bases each). V lost 3 bases to trimming and J lost 13 bases, with 13 bases between them. Germline loops: CDR1 DFQATT, CDR2 SNEGSKA (reference sequence). There are 11 residues in the CDR3.

This clonotype turned up a few times. The chain links TRBV6-2 or TRBV6-3 to TRBJ1-2; 8 nucleotides match TRBD1. This CDR3 has 13 residues. V shed 8 bases and J 8 bases; nucleotides not matched to a gene: 10. Germline V CDR1 and CDR2: MNHEY, SVGEGT. The CDR3 loop is CASGTGVGGGYTF. The CDR3 nucleotides are TGTGCCAGCGGGACAGGCGTTGGTGGAGGCTACACCTTC.

The chain has TRBV6-1 and TRBJ1-2; D unresolved. Per the germline V gene, CDR1 is MNHNS and CDR2 is SASEGT. Trimming removed 5 bases from V and 4 bases from J, with 2 bases in between. This CDR3 is 10 amino acids long. The CDR3 DNA follows: TGTGCCAGCAGTCTCTATGGCTACACCTTC. Encoded protein: CASSLYGYTF.

The table lists this clonotype with a few counts. The rearrangement joins TRBV10-3 to TRBJ1-4, with no clear D. CDR1 and CDR2 from the germline V gene are ENHRY and SYGVKD. The CDR3 has 14 residues. V was clipped by 2 bases and J by 0 bases, with 4 bases between them. DNA of the CDR3: TGTGCCATCAGTGAGACAGCAACTAATGAAAAACTGTTTTTT. Its protein is CAISETATNEKLFF.